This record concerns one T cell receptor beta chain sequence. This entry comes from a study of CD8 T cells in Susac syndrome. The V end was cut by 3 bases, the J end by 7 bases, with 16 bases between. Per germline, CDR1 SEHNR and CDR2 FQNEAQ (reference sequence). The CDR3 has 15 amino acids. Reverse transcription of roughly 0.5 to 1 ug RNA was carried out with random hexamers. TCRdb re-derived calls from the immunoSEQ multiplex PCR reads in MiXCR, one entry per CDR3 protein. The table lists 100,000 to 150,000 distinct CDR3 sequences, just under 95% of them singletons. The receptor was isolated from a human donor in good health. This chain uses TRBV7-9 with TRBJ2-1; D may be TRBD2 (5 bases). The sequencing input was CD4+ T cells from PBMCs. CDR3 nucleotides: TGTGCCAGCAGCTTTCGACTACCGATTGTGAATGAGCAGTTCTTC. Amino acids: CASSFRLPIVNEQFF. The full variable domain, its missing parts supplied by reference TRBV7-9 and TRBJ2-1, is DTGVSQNPRHKITKRGQNVTFRCDPISEHNRLYWYRQTLGQGPEFLTYFQNEAQLEKSRLLSDRFSAERPKGSFSTLEIQRTEQGDSAMYLCASSFRLPIVNEQFFGPGTRLTVL.